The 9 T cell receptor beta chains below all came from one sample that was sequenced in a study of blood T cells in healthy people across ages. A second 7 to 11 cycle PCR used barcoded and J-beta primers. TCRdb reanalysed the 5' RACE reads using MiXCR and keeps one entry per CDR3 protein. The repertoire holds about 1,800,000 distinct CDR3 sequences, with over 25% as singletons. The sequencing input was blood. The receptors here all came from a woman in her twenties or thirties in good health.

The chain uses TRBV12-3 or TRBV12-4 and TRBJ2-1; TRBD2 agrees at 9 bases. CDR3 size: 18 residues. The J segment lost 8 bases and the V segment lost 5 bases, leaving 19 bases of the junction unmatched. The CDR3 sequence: CASSPPPWRGGFWDEQFF. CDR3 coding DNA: TGTGCCAGCAGTCCCCCGCCGTGGCGGGGGGGCTTTTGGGATGAGCAGTTCTTC.

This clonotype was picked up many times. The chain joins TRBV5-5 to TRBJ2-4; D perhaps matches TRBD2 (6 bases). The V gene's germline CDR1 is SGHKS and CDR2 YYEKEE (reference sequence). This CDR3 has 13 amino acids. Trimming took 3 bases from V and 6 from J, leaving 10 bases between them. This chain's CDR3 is CASSWDFRNIQYF. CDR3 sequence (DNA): TGTGCCAGCAGCTGGGACTTTAGAAACATTCAGTACTTC.

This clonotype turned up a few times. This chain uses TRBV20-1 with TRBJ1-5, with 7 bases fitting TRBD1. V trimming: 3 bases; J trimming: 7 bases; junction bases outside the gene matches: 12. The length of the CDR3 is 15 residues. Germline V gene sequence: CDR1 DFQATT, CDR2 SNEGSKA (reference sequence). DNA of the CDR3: TGCAGTGCTAGGAGGGGGGACAGTGGCGGGCAGCCCCAGCATTTT. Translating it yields CSARRGDSGGQPQHF.

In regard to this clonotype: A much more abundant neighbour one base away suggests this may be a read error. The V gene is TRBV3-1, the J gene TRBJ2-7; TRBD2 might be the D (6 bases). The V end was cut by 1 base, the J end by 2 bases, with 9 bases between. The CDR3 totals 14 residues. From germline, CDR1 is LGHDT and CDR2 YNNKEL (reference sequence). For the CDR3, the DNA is TGTGCCAGCAGCCAAGCGGCGGGGCCCTACGAGCAGTACTTC. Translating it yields CASSQAAGPYEQYF.

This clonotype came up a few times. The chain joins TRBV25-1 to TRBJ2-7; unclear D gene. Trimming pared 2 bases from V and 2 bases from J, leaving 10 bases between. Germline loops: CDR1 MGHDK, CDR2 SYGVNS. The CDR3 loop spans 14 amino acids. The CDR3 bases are TGTGCCAGCAGTGAAGATCTGGCTACCTACGAGCAGTACTTC. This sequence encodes CASSEDLATYEQYF.

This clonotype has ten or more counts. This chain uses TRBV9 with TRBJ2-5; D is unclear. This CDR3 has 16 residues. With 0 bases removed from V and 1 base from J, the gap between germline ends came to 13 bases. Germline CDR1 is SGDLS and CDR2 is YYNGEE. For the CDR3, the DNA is TGTGCCAGCAGCGTAGGGTCCGGTACGATCCAAGAGACCCAGTACTTC. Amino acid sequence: CASSVGSGTIQETQYF.

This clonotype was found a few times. The CDR3 is CASSASLGHPYF. The CDR3, as DNA: TGTGCCAGCAGTGCTTCCCTAGGACACCCGTACTTC. The chain couples TRBV7-2 to TRBJ2-7; tentative D call: TRBD1 (5 bases). The length of the CDR3 is 12 residues. Germline V gene sequence: CDR1 SGHTA, CDR2 FQGNSA. Deletions cut 6 bases from V and 12 bases from J, with 18 bases between.

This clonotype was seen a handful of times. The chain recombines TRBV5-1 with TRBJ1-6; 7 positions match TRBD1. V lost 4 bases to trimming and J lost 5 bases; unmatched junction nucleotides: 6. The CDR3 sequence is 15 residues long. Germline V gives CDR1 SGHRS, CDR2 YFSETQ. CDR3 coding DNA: TGCGCCAGCAGCGCGGGGGACAGCCATAATTCACCCCTCCACTTT. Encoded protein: CASSAGDSHNSPLHF.

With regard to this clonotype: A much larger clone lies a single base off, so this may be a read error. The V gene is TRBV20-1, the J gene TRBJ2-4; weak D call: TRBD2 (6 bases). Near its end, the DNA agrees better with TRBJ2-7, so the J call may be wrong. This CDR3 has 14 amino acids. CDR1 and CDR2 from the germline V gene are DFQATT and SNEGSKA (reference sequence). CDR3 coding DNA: TGCAGTGCTAGAGGGGAGGACAACTACTACGAGCAGTACTTC. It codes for CSARGEDNYYEQYF.